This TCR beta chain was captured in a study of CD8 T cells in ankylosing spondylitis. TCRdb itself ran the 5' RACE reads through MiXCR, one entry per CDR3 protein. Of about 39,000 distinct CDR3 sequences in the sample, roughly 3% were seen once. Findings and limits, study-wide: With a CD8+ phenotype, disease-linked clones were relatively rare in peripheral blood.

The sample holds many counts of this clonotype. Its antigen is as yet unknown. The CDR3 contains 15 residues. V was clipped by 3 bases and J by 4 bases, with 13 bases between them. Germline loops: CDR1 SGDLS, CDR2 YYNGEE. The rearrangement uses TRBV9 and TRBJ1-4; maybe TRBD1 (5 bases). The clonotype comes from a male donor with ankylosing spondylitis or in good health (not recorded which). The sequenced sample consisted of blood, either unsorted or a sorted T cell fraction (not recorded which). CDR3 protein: CASSEGTVDNEKLFF. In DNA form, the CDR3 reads TGTGCCAGCAGCGAAGGGACGGTTGATAATGAAAAACTGTTTTTT. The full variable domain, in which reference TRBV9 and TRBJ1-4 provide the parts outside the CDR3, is DSGVTQTPKHLITATGQRVTLRCSPRSGDLSVYWYQQSLDQGLQFLIQYYNGEERAKGNILERFSAQQFPDLHSELNLSSLELGDSALYFCASSEGTVDNEKLFFGSGTQLSVL.